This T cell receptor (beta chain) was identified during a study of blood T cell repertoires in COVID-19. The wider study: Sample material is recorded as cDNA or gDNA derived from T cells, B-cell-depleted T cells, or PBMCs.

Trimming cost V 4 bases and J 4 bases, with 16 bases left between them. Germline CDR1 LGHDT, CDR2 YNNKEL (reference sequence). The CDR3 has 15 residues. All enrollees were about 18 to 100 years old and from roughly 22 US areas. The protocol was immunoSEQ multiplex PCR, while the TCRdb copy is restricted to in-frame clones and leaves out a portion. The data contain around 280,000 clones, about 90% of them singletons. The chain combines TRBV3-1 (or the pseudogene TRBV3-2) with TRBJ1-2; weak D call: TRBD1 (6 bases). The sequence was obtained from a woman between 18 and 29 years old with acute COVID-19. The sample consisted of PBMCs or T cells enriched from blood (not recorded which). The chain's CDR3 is CASSLLTGSGYGYTF. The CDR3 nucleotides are TGTGCCAGCAGCCTACTGACAGGATCGGGCTATGGCTACACCTTC.